The next 5 T cell receptor beta chains were all read from a single sample in a study of PD-1 blockade in classical Hodgkin lymphoma (dated by TCRdb to the early 2020s). The sample's time point label, in plain terms: cycle 2 day 1 (C2D1) of nivolumab. All trial patients had relapsed after autologous stem cell transplantation, with cohorts A, B and C differing in prior brentuximab vedotin exposure. Receptor libraries were prepared by the immunoSEQ multiplex PCR assay. Imported from immuneACCESS, the table was reduced by TCRdb to in-frame sequences with V and J called. These copies leave out some clones; in studies compared against another copy, an unresolved V gene accounts for under half, and the cause of the remainder is not known. In this sample the table shows about 15,000 clones, roughly 83% of which occur a single time. 30% to 45% of the sample comes from the top ten. The material sequenced was peripheral blood mononuclear cells (PBMCs), taken before the second cycle of nivolumab. The receptors here all came from a human donor with classical Hodgkin lymphoma.

The rearrangement joins TRBV5-1 to TRBJ2-5; D is uncertain. Per the germline V gene, CDR1 is SGHRS and CDR2 is YFSETQ. The germline V and J ends were trimmed by 4 bases and 1 base, with 2 bases remaining between them. The CDR3 covers 11 residues. CDR3 in amino acids: CASSVQETQYF. CDR3 bases: TGCGCCAGCAGCGTCCAAGAGACCCAGTACTTC. Drawing the rest from reference TRBV5-1 and TRBJ2-5, the complete variable domain is KAGVTQTPRYLIKTRGQQVTLSCSPISGHRSVSWYQQTPGQGLQFLFEYFSETQRNKGNFPGRFSGRQFSNSRSEMNVSTLELGDSALYLCASSVQETQYFGPGTRLLVL.

This clone appeared a few times. The rearrangement joins TRBV11-3 to TRBJ2-5, with 7 bases aligning to TRBD1. The germline gives CDR1 SGHNT, CDR2 YENEEA. With V trimmed by 2 bases and J by 4 bases, 10 bases remained unmatched. CDR3 size: 16 residues. CDR3: CASSLSGAGGIETQYF. The CDR3 nucleotides are TGTGCCAGCAGCTTATCCGGAGCAGGGGGTATAGAGACCCAGTACTTC.

The CDR3 DNA reads TGTGCCGCGAAAGGTCGAACTAGCGGGACCTACGAGCAGTACTTC. This gives the protein CAAKGRTSGTYEQYF. The chain is built from TRBV10-3 and TRBJ2-7, with TRBD2 matching 10 bases. This CDR3 contains 15 residues. The V gene end was trimmed by 11 bases and the J gene end by 2 bases; junction bases not matched to a gene: 12. CDR1 is ENHRY, CDR2 SYGVKD, per germline.

The chain links TRBV9 to TRBJ2-7; 10 positions agree with TRBD2. The ends lost 0 bases at V and 2 bases at J; junction bases unmatched: 5. The CDR3 has 16 amino acids. Germline CDR1 SGDLS, CDR2 YYNGEE. The DNA of the CDR3 is TGTGCCAGCAGCGTAGACTTAGCGGGGGGCCCCTACGAGCAGTACTTC. Translating gives CASSVDLAGGPYEQYF.

The J gene is TRBJ1-5, the V gene TRBV7-8, with D perhaps matching TRBD1 (5 bases). The germline V and J ends were trimmed by 1 base and 7 bases, with 17 bases remaining between them. The CDR3 loop spans 16 amino acids. CDR1 and CDR2 (germline): SGHVS, FQNEAQ. The CDR3 sequence is CASSLVRGRWRQPQHF. The CDR3 DNA is TGTGCCAGCAGCTTAGTCCGGGGCAGGTGGAGGCAGCCCCAGCATTTT.